A single sample is the source of the 10 T cell receptor beta chains below, sequenced in a study of OX40 agonist ivuxolimab in advanced cancers. Assay: immunoSEQ multiplex PCR; the TCRdb copy retains only in-frame clones and omits some. The sample holds some 23,000 clones; roughly 84% are singletons and the top ten take about 15%. Source: CD4+ or CD8+ T cells sorted from blood, taken in a trial of the OX40 agonist ivuxolimab. The receptors derive from an adult with an advanced solid tumor such as melanoma, head and neck, liver or kidney cancer.

This clone has just a few counts. The rearrangement links TRBV7-6 to TRBJ2-7; D could derive from TRBD1 or TRBD2 (5 bases each). CDR1 is SGHVS and CDR2 is FNYEAQ in the germline V gene. Trimming took off 5 bases at V and 2 bases at J, with 25 bases between the two ends. The CDR3 covers 18 residues. The CDR3 nucleotides read TGTGCCAGCAGCCTAACCCCCGTCCGGGACCCGGGGACCTACGAGCAGTACTTC. It specifies CASSLTPVRDPGTYEQYF. The whole variable domain, filled in from reference TRBV7-6 and TRBJ2-7, reads GAGVSQSPRYKVTKRGQDVALRCDPISGHVSLYWYRQALGQGPEFLTYFNYEAQQDKSGLPNDRFSAERPEGSISTLTIQRTEQRDSAMYRCASSLTPVRDPGTYEQYFGPGTRLTVT.

Only one count was recorded for this clone. The chain is built from TRBV7-6 and TRBJ1-5; possible D gene TRBD1, 5 bases. Trimming took off 1 base at V and 5 bases at J, with 9 bases between the two ends. The germline V gene encodes CDR1 SGHVS and CDR2 FNYEAQ. The CDR3 has 14 residues. CDR3 nucleotides: TGTGCCAGCAGCTTAGGGGGGAGGCATCAGCCCCAGCATTTT. Amino acid sequence: CASSLGGRHQPQHF.

V gene TRBV4-2 combines with J gene TRBJ2-2; D remains ambiguous. V was cut by 3 bases and J by 4 bases, with 3 bases left in between. Germline CDR1 LGHNA, CDR2 YNFKEQ. The CDR3 consists of 12 residues. CDR3 region: CASSHVTGELFF. The CDR3 bases are TGTGCCAGCAGCCATGTCACCGGGGAGCTGTTTTTT.

With respect to this clone: The junction shows a germline mismatch at one end, possibly a read error. This rearrangement joins TRBV4-3 to TRBJ2-1; unclear D gene. From germline, CDR1 is LGHNA and CDR2 YSLEER. CDR3 length equals 15 residues. As DNA, the CDR3 is TGCGCCAGCAGCCAAGACGGGCGAGTCTACGATGAGCAGTTCTTC. Translating gives CASSQDGRVYDEQFF.

CDR3 DNA: TGTGCCAGCAGTCGGCCGCCCACACGACAAAGTCGGGCCAACGTCCTGACTTTC. This translates into CASSRPPTRQSRANVLTF. V gene TRBV6-4 combines with J gene TRBJ2-6; D gene unclear. Trimming stripped 5 bases from V and 5 bases from J, with 22 bases between. The CDR3 sequence is 18 residues long. Germline values: CDR1 MRHNA, CDR2 SNTAGT.

The chain is built from TRBV7-3 and TRBJ2-5; TRBD1 matches 8 bases. Germline-derived CDR1 and CDR2 are SGHTA and FQGTGA. This CDR3 spans 13 amino acids. With 5 bases clipped from V and 1 base from J, the junction kept 0 bases outside the gene matches. DNA for the CDR3: TGTGCCAGCAGCCAGGGGGCCCAAGAGACCCAGTACTTC. Translation: CASSQGAQETQYF.

The chain links TRBV7-2 to TRBJ1-2; no reliable D call. This CDR3 is built from 13 residues. V was trimmed by 5 bases and J by 8 bases, leaving 15 bases between them. The germline gives CDR1 SGHTA, CDR2 FQGNSA. In DNA form, the CDR3 reads TGTGCCAGCAGCCCGGACGGGCCCAGCGGCTACACCTTC. It codes for CASSPDGPSGYTF.

Concerning this clone itself: Other DNA sequences in this specimen translate into the identical CDR3. CDR3 protein: CASSLGGGPSNQPQHF. As DNA, the CDR3 is TGTGCCAGCAGCTTAGGCGGAGGGCCGTCAAATCAGCCCCAGCATTTT. This chain uses TRBV7-6 with TRBJ1-5; D gene ambiguous. The CDR3 length is 16 residues. Trimming took 1 base from V and 4 from J, leaving 14 bases between them. Looked up from germline, CDR1 is SGHVS and CDR2 is FNYEAQ.

The chain carries TRBV6-6 and TRBJ1-5, with no clear D. CDR3 size: 13 residues. The ends were cut back, 2 bases at V and 9 bases at J, with 11 bases in the middle. Germline assignment: CDR1 MNHNY and CDR2 SVGAGI (reference sequence). The CDR3 loop reads CASSYTWGGPQHF. The CDR3 DNA reads as TGTGCCAGCAGTTACACTTGGGGAGGGCCCCAGCATTTT.

This clone was seen once. The rearrangement uses TRBV5-4 and TRBJ2-7; D uncertain. Germline V gives CDR1 SGHNT, CDR2 YYREEE (reference sequence). V gave up 2 bases and J gave up 5 bases, with 11 bases separating them. The CDR3 is 13 amino acids. The DNA of the CDR3 is TGTGCCAGCAGCTTACGGGCGTTTCACGAGCAGTACTTC. Translating gives CASSLRAFHEQYF. Looking up the rest from reference TRBV5-4 and TRBJ2-7 gives the full variable domain: ETGVTQSPTHLIKTRGQQVTLRCSSQSGHNTVSWYQQALGQGPQFIFQYYREEENGRGNFPPRFSGLQFPNYSSELNVNALELDDSALYLCASSLRAFHEQYFGPGTRLTVT.